This TCR beta chain is drawn from a study of T cells in Graves' hyperthyroidism and ophthalmopathy. Study-wide context: Peripheral blood was obtained at initial diagnosis, preceding any treatment. Notes on the study in general: Stable hyperthyroidism and ophthalmopathy were separated using 13 V-J signatures.

It was uncontrolled infection, other autoimmune disease, pregnancy or lactation that excluded patients. In making diagnoses, clinical symptoms, serum thyroxine and TRAb, thyroid ultrasound and orbital computed tomography were all used. RNA transcripts gave rise to amplified TCR beta CDR3 regions. Using the HTBI primer set, a first-round RT-PCR was run on the TCR CDR3. TCRdb redid the calling of the multiplex PCR reads with MiXCR, one entry per CDR3 protein. Of hundreds of thousands of distinct CDR3 sequences in the sample, around 21% were seen once. V gave up 2 bases and J gave up 8 bases, with 12 bases separating them. CDR3 size: 13 residues. The germline CDR1 and CDR2 sequences are MNHNY and SVGAGI (reference sequence). This clonotype was counted a few times. Its specificity is unknown.

The specimen was blood. The rearrangement joins TRBV6-6 to TRBJ1-1; D not certain. The clonotype originates from a man aged 25-45 years with Graves' ophthalmopathy. The CDR3 spells CASSYTERQEAFF. The CDR3, as DNA: TGTGCCAGCAGTTACACCGAACGGCAGGAAGCTTTCTTT.